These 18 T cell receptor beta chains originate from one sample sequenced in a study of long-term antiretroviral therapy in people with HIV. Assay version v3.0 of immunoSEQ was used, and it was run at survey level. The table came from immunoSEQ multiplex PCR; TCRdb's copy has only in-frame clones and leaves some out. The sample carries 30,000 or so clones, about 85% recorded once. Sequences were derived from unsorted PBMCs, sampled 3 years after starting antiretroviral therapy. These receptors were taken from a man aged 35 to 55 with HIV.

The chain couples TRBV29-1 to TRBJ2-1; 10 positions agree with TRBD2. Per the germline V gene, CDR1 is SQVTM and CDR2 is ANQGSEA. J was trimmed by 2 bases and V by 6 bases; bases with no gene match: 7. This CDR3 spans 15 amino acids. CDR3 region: CSVTSSGRAYNEQFF. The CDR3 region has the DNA TGCAGCGTGACTAGCAGCGGGAGGGCCTACAATGAGCAGTTCTTC.

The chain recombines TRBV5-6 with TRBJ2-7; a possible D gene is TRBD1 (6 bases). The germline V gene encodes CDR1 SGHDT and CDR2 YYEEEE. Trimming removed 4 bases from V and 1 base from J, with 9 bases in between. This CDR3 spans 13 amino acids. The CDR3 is CASSRGQSYEQYF. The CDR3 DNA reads TGTGCCAGCAGCCGGGGACAATCCTACGAGCAGTACTTC.

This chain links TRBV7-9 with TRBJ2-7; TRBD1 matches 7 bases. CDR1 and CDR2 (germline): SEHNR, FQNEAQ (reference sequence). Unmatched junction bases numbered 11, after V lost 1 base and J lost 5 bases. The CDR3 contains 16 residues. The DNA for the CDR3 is TGTGCCAGCAGCTTAGAGACAGGGTCCCGGCCCAACGAGCAGTACTTC. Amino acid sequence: CASSLETGSRPNEQYF.

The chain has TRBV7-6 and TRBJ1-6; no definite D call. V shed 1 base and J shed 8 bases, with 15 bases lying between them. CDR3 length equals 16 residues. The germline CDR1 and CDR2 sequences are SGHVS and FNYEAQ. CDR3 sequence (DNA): TGTGCCAGCAGCTTAGGACGAATATCGGTAGATTCACCCCTCCACTTT. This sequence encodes CASSLGRISVDSPLHF.

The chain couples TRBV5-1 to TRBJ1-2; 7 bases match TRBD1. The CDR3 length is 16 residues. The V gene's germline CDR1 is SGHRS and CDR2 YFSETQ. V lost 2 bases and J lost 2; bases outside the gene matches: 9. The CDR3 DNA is TGCGCCAGCAGCTTCGAGGGCGAGGGGGCGAACTATGGCTACACCTTC. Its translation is CASSFEGEGANYGYTF.

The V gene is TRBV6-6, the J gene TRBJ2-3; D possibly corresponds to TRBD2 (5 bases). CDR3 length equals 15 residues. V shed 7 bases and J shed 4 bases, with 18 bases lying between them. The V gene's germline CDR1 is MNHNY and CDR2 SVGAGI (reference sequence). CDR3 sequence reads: CASTPTRAISDTQYF. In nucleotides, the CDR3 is TGTGCCAGCACCCCGACGAGGGCAATTTCAGATACGCAGTATTTT.

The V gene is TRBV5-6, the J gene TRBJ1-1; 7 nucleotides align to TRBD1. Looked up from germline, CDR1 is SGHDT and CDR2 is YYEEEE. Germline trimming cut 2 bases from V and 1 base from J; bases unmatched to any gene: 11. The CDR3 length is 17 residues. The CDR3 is CASSFLRTGKGNTEAFF. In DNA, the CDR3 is TGTGCCAGCAGCTTCCTCCGGACAGGAAAGGGGAACACTGAAGCTTTCTTT.

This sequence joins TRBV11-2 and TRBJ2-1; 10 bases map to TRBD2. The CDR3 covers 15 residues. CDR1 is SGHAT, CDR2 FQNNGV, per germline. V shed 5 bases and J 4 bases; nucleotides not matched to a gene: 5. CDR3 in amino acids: CASSPKRGGYNEQFF. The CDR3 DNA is TGTGCCAGCAGCCCTAAGCGGGGGGGGTACAATGAGCAGTTCTTC.

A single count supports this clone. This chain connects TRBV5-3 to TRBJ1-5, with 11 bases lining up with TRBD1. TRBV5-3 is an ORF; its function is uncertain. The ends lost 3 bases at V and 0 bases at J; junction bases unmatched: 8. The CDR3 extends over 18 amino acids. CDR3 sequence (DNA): TGTGCCAGAAGCTACTTCGGACAGGGGGCCGATAGCAATCAGCCCCAGCATTTT. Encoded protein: CARSYFGQGADSNQPQHF.

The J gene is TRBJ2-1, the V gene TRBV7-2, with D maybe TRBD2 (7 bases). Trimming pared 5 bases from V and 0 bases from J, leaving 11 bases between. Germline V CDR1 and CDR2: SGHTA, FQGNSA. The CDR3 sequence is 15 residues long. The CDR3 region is CASSPGGSSYNEQFF. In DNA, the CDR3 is TGTGCCAGCAGCCCGGGGGGCAGCTCCTACAATGAGCAGTTCTTC.

This CDR3 is CASSFGVMGNQPQHF. In nucleotides, the CDR3 is TGTGCCAGCAGTTTTGGGGTCATGGGCAATCAGCCCCAGCATTTT. The V gene is TRBV28, the J gene TRBJ1-5; D is unresolved. CDR1 is MDHEN, CDR2 SYDVKM, per germline. The germline V and J ends were trimmed by 3 bases and 2 bases, with 11 bases remaining between them. This CDR3 contains 15 residues.

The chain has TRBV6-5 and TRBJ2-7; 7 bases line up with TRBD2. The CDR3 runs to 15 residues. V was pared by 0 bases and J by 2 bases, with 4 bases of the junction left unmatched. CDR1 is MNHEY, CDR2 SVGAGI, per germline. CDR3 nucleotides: TGTGCCAGCAGTTACTCGAATCGGGGGGCCTACGAGCAGTACTTC. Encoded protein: CASSYSNRGAYEQYF.

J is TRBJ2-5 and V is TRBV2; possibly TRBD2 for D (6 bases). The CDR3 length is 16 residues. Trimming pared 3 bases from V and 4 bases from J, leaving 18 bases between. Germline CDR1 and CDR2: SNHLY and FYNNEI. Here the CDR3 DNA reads TGTGCCAGCAGTGATAGGGCAGGGATGGGGGGAGAGACCCAGTACTTC. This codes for CASSDRAGMGGETQYF. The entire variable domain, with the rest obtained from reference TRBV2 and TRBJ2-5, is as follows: EPEVTQTPSHQVTQMGQEVILRCVPISNHLYFYWYRQILGQKVEFLVSFYNNEISEKSEIFDDQFSVERPDGSNFTLKIRSTKLEDSAMYFCASSDRAGMGGETQYFGPGTRLLVL.

CDR3 nucleotide sequence: TGTGCCAGCTCAACCGGGACTTCCATAAACACTGAAGCTTTCTTT. The encoded protein is CASSTGTSINTEAFF. The genes are TRBV18 and TRBJ1-1; weak D call: TRBD1 (5 bases). The V end lost 5 bases, the J end lost 2 bases, and 15 bases lay between the germline ends. This CDR3 region has 15 residues. Per germline, CDR1 KGHSH and CDR2 LQKENI.

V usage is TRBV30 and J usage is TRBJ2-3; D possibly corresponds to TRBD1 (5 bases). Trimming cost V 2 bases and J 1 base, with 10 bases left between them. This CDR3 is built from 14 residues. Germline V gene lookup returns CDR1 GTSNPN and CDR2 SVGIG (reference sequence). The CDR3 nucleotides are TGTGCCTGGAGTTCAGGCAGGGGCACAGATACGCAGTATTTT. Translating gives CAWSSGRGTDTQYF. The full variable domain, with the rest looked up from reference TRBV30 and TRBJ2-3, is SQTIHQWPATLVQPVGSPLSLECTVEGTSNPNLYWYRQAAGRGLQLLFYSVGIGQISSEVPQNLSASRPQDRQFILSSKKLLLSDSGFYLCAWSSGRGTDTQYFGPGTRLTVL.

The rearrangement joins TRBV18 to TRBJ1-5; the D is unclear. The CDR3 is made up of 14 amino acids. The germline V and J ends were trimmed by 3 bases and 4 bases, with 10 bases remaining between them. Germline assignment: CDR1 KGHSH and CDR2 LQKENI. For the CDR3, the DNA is TGTGCCAGCTCACCGGGCCAGCTGAATCAGCCCCAGCATTTT. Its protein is CASSPGQLNQPQHF.

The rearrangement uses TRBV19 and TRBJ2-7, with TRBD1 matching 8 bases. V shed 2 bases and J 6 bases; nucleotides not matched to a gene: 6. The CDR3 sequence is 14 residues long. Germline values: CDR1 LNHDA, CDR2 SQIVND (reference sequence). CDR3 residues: CASSIPGQAVEQYF. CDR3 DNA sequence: TGTGCCAGTAGTATACCGGGACAGGCCGTCGAGCAGTACTTC.

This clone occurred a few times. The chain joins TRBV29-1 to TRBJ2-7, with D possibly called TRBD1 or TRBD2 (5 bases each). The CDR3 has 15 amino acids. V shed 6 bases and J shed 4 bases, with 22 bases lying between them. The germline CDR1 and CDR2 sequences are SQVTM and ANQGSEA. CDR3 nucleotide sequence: TGCAGCGTCCTCCTCGGGGACGGGCGGCGATACGAGCAGTACTTC. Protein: CSVLLGDGRRYEQYF.